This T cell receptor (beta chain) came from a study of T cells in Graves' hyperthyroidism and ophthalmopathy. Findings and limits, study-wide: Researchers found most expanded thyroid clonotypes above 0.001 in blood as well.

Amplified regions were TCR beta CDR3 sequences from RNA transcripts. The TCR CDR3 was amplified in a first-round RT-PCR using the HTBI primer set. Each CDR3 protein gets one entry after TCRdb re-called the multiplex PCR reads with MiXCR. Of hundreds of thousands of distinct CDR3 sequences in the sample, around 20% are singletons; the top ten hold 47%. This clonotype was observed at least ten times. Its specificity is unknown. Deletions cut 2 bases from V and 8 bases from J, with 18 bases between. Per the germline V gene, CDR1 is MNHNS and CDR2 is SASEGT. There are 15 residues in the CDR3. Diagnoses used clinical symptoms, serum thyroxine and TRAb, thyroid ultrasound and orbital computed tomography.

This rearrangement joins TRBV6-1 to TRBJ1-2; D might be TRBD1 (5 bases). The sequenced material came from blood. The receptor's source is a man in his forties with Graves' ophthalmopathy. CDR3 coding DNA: TGTGCCAGCAGTGAAAGGGGTTTCAGGAATCTGGGCTACACCTTC. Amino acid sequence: CASSERGFRNLGYTF.